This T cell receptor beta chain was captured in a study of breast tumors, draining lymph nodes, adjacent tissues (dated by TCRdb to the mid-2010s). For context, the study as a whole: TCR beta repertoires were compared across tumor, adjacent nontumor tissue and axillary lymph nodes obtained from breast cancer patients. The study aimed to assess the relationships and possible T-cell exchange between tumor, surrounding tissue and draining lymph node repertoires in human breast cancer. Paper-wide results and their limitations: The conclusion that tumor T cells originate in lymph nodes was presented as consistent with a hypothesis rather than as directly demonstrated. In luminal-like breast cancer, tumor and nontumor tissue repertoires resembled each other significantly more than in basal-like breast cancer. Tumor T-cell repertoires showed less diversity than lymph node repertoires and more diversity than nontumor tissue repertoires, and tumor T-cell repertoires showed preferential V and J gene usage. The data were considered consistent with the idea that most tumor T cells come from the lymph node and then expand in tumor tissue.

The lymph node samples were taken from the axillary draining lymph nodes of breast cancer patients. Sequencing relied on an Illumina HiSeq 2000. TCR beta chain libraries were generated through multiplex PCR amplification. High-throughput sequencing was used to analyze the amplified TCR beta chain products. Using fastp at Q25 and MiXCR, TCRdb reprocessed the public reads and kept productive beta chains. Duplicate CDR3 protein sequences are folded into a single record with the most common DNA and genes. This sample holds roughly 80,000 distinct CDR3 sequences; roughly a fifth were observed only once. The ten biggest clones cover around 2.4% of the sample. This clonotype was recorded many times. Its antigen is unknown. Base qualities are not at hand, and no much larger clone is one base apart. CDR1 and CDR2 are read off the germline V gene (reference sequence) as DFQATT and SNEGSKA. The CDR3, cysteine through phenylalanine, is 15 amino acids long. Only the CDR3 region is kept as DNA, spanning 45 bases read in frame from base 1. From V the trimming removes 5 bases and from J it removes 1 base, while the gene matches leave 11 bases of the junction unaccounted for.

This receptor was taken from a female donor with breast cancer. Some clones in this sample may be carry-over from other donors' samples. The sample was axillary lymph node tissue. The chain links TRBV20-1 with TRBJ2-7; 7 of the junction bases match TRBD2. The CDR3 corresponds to CSAPPGRGGSYEQYF. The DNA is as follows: TGCAGTGCTCCCCCGGGGAGGGGAGGGTCCTACGAGCAGTACTTC.